This paragraph reports one T cell receptor beta chain. Antigen specificity is unknown. V lost 5 bases, J lost 7 bases, and 14 bases stayed unmatched. CDR1 and CDR2 (germline): LNHDA, SQIVND (reference sequence). The CDR3 totals 17 residues. This sample stems from a study of identifying expanded T cells in peripheral blood. Study-level points and caveats: Over two and four weeks, about 17 and 20 clones changed, versus more than 1 between replicates. Variance in clone template counts between approximately 2-week samples significantly increased with total template count across all healthy donors.

TCRdb's table, derived via immunoSEQ multiplex PCR, lists solely in-frame clones and lacks some. The table has around 84,000 clones, roughly 90% seen once; the top ten hold 7.3%. This chain connects TRBV19 to TRBJ1-6, with 7 bases matching TRBD1. This receptor was obtained from a person aged 18 to 75 in good health. The source material was blood. The CDR3 region is CASSAGGGLMRNSPLHF. The CDR3 DNA reads as TGTGCCAGTAGTGCAGGGGGAGGTCTGATGCGGAATTCACCCCTCCACTTT.